Listed here are 20 T cell receptor beta chains from one sample, sequenced in a study of cytomegalovirus exposure and HLA in healthy donors. The protocol was immunoSEQ multiplex PCR, while the TCRdb copy is restricted to in-frame clones and leaves out a portion. The sample has some 140,000 clones; less than 90% are singletons. Input material: PBMCs. Every receptor here comes from a man aged 18 to 29 in good health and CMV-seropositive.

The V call is TRBV6-5, the J call TRBJ2-7; TRBD1 agrees at 8 bases. The CDR3 is made up of 14 amino acids. Germline lookup yields CDR1 MNHEY and CDR2 SVGAGI. Losses at the gene ends were 2 bases for V and 4 bases for J; bases not matched to a gene: 4. CDR3 loop: CASSYGRGPYEQYF. The CDR3 DNA is TGTGCCAGCAGTTACGGCAGGGGGCCGTACGAGCAGTACTTC.

J is TRBJ1-1 and V is TRBV4-2; D not certain. Germline loops: CDR1 LGHNA, CDR2 YNFKEQ. Trimming left V 1 base short and J 5 bases short, with 14 bases between. The CDR3 length is 15 residues. CDR3 DNA sequence: TGTGCCAGCAGCCAAGTAATGGGGAGGGAGACTGAAGCTTTCTTT. This codes for CASSQVMGRETEAFF.

This chain connects TRBV9 to TRBJ2-7, with 10 bases fitting TRBD2. After removal of 3 bases from V and 2 bases from J, the junction contained 2 bases not matched to a gene. CDR1 SGDLS and CDR2 YYNGEE come from the germline V gene. This CDR3 is built from 14 residues. CDR3 protein: CASSATSGAYEQYF. The CDR3 nucleotides read TGTGCCAGCAGCGCCACTAGCGGGGCCTACGAGCAGTACTTC.

This sequence joins TRBV5-5 and TRBJ2-7, with 12 bases that match TRBD1. The CDR3 is 19 amino acids. The germline CDR1 and CDR2 sequences are SGHKS and YYEKEE (reference sequence). V gave up 2 bases and J gave up 6 bases; unmatched junction bases: 18. The CDR3: CASSFGTGGAERLVGEQYF. As DNA, the CDR3 is TGTGCCAGCAGCTTCGGGACAGGGGGCGCTGAGCGGCTGGTGGGCGAGCAGTACTTC.

V gene TRBV4-2 combines with J gene TRBJ2-7; D possibly corresponds to TRBD1 (7 bases). There are 14 residues in the CDR3. Germline values: CDR1 LGHNA, CDR2 YNFKEQ. V lost 0 bases to trimming and J lost 7 bases, with 13 bases between them. Written as DNA, the CDR3 is TGTGCCAGCAGCCAAGATGCGGGACAGATGGAGCAGTACTTC. Its protein product is CASSQDAGQMEQYF.

This clone was detected once. This chain uses TRBV27 with TRBJ1-5; no firm D call. In germline, CDR1 is MNHEY, CDR2 SMNVEV (reference sequence). The V end lost 6 bases, the J end lost 4 bases, and 13 bases lay between the germline ends. The CDR3 runs 14 residues. The CDR3: CASSPGGGNQPQHF. DNA of the CDR3: TGTGCCAGCAGCCCCGGAGGAGGGAATCAGCCCCAGCATTTT.

This sequence joins TRBV19 and TRBJ1-2; D is perhaps TRBD1 (6 bases). There are 16 residues in the CDR3. With 4 bases removed from V and 2 bases from J, the gap between germline ends came to 17 bases. Per germline, CDR1 LNHDA and CDR2 SQIVND (reference sequence). The CDR3 is CASSNYRERVNYGYTF. The CDR3 nucleotides read TGTGCCAGTAGTAATTACAGGGAACGGGTGAACTATGGCTACACCTTC.

The chain employs TRBV7-9 and TRBJ2-7; D might be TRBD1 (6 bases). With 5 bases removed from V and 3 bases from J, the gap between germline ends came to 20 bases. The germline CDR1 and CDR2 sequences are SEHNR and FQNEAQ (reference sequence). The CDR3 totals 16 residues. The CDR3 DNA reads as TGTGCCAGCAGCCCAACAGGGATCTCTGGGGACTACGAGCAGTACTTC. It encodes CASSPTGISGDYEQYF.

This clone was detected only a few times. V usage is TRBV9 and J usage is TRBJ2-3, with 8 bases matching TRBD2. The CDR3 runs 15 residues. Germline V gene lookup returns CDR1 SGDLS and CDR2 YYNGEE. The V and J ends lost 1 base and 4 bases, in that order; junction bases with no gene match: 5. The chain's CDR3 is CASSVSPTSADTQYF. The CDR3 DNA reads as TGTGCCAGCAGCGTATCCCCGACTAGCGCAGATACGCAGTATTTT.

The gene calls are TRBV29-1 and TRBJ2-7; TRBD2 agrees at 9 bases. Germline V gene lookup returns CDR1 SQVTM and CDR2 ANQGSEA. The CDR3 runs to 13 residues. The ends lost 5 bases at V and 7 bases at J; junction bases unmatched: 9. CDR3 amino acids: CSVKASGMGEQYF. The CDR3 coding sequence is TGCAGCGTTAAGGCTAGCGGGATGGGGGAGCAGTACTTC.

This clone was counted between two and nine times. The chain links TRBV30 to TRBJ1-1; 9 nucleotides line up with TRBD1. V shed 3 bases, J shed 6 bases, and the junction held 5 bases outside the gene matches. The V gene's germline CDR1 is GTSNPN and CDR2 SVGIG (reference sequence). The CDR3 covers 13 residues. CDR3 residues: CAWRGQGSPEAFF. CDR3 in DNA: TGTGCCTGGAGGGGACAGGGTAGCCCTGAAGCTTTCTTT.

As regards this clone: Distinct nucleotide sequences in the sample also encode this CDR3. The chain links TRBV18 to TRBJ2-7; TRBD1 matches at 8 bases. The ends lost 6 bases at V and 3 bases at J; junction bases unmatched: 7. The length of the CDR3 is 14 residues. Germline assignment: CDR1 KGHSH and CDR2 LQKENI. CDR3 in DNA: TGTGCCAGCTCCCCCGGGACAGGATTCTACGAGCAGTACTTC. Translated: CASSPGTGFYEQYF.

The J gene is TRBJ1-2, the V gene TRBV4-2; 9 nucleotides agree with TRBD1. V trimming: 3 bases; J trimming: 6 bases; junction bases outside the gene matches: 5. Germline V gene data show CDR1 as LGHNA and CDR2 as YNFKEQ. This CDR3 comprises 14 residues. CDR3 region: CASSHLQGADGYTF. The DNA of the CDR3 is TGTGCCAGCAGCCACCTACAGGGGGCCGATGGCTACACCTTC.

This rearrangement joins TRBV4-1 to TRBJ1-6, with TRBD1 identical over 7 bases. V lost 5 bases to trimming and J lost 13 bases; unmatched junction nucleotides: 17. The CDR3 runs to 16 residues. Germline V gene lookup returns CDR1 MGHRA and CDR2 YSYEKL. In DNA, the CDR3 is TGCGCCAGCAGCTTTGGGGACAGCAAGGGGGCTGGGCCCCTCCACTTT. This gives the protein CASSFGDSKGAGPLHF.

This clone came up a few times. V usage is TRBV30 and J usage is TRBJ2-2; 7 bases match TRBD2. Germline assignment: CDR1 GTSNPN and CDR2 SVGIG (reference sequence). The V and J ends lost 3 bases and 2 bases, in that order; junction bases with no gene match: 6. The CDR3 sequence is 15 residues long. The CDR3 is CAWRVAGLNTGELFF. In DNA, the CDR3 is TGTGCCTGGAGAGTAGCGGGCCTCAACACCGGGGAGCTGTTTTTT.

The gene calls are TRBV4-2 and TRBJ1-3; 9 positions match TRBD1. CDR1 is LGHNA and CDR2 is YNFKEQ in the germline V gene. J gave up 11 bases and V 3 bases, and 11 bases lay outside the gene matches. This CDR3 has 15 residues. DNA of the CDR3: TGTGCCAGCAGCCAGCCAGACAGGGGGAGACACGCCATATATTTT. This translates into CASSQPDRGRHAIYF.

The chain is built from TRBV18 and TRBJ2-3, with D tentatively TRBD2 (6 bases). CDR1 KGHSH and CDR2 LQKENI come from the germline V gene. Trimming stripped 5 bases from V and 2 bases from J, with 11 bases between. CDR3 size: 14 residues. CDR3 in amino acids: CASSAGIHTDTQYF. In DNA, the CDR3 is TGTGCCAGCTCAGCGGGGATCCACACAGATACGCAGTATTTT.

The rearrangement links TRBV10-3 to TRBJ2-7; 14 nucleotides agree with TRBD2. Germline V gene data show CDR1 as ENHRY and CDR2 as SYGVKD. CDR3 length equals 16 residues. V was clipped by 4 bases and J by 0 bases; unmatched bases: 2. The CDR3 DNA sequence: TGTGCCATCAGTGGGACTAGCGGGAGGAGCTCCTACGAGCAGTACTTC. As protein: CAISGTSGRSSYEQYF.

The chain couples TRBV5-8 to TRBJ2-5, with TRBD2 as a possible D gene (5 bases). Trimming removed 0 bases from V and 2 bases from J, with 20 bases in between. The germline gives CDR1 SGHTS, CDR2 YDEGEE. The CDR3 contains 18 residues. In DNA form, the CDR3 reads TGTGCCAGCAGCTTGGGGGCGCGGGTTTGGACCGAGCAAGAGACCCAGTACTTC. The encoded protein is CASSLGARVWTEQETQYF.

This clone was seen a single time. The chain has TRBV4-3 and TRBJ1-2; TRBD1 matches at 9 bases. The CDR3 spans 14 residues. With V trimmed by 4 bases and J by 5 bases, 5 bases remained unmatched. Germline loops: CDR1 LGHNA, CDR2 YSLEER. The CDR3 sequence is CASSLGGQGYGYTF. The CDR3 DNA sequence: TGCGCCAGCAGCCTTGGCGGACAGGGGTATGGCTACACCTTC.